This is a list of T cell receptor beta chains from one sample in a study of memory CD4+ T cells and cytomegalovirus serostatus. Profiled with immunoSEQ multiplex PCR; TCRdb holds only in-frame clones, not every one. This table has some 54,000 clones, around four fifths appearing once. The sample taken for sequencing was memory CD4+ T cells from blood. Receptors were obtained from an adult in good health and CMV-seropositive. Each CDR3 is given with its conserved first and last residue. The order of the fields is J gene, D gene, V gene, clone size, CDR3 protein, CDR3 DNA. A D gene is named only where the DNA matches it firmly. The size entry is marked missing in some rows and otherwise reads once, few, many or a size class.

TRBJ2-7	.	TRBV4-3	few	CASSQDLASNEQYF	TGCGCCAGCAGCCAAGACCTAGCTTCCAACGAGCAGTACTTC
TRBJ2-5	TRBD1	TRBV7-9	once	CASSLASGRQGLYKTQYF	TGTGCCAGCAGCTTAGCCTCCGGCCGACAGGGTCTTTATAAGACCCAGTACTTC
TRBJ1-2	TRBD1	TRBV4-3	.	CASSQRQGNWKNGYTF	TGCGCCAGCAGCCAAAGACAGGGGAACTGGAAGAATGGCTACACCTTC
TRBJ1-1	.	TRBV2	.	CASVLGAANTEAFF	TGTGCCTCGGTACTAGGAGCGGCGAACACTGAAGCTTTCTTT
TRBJ1-6	TRBD1	TRBV6-6	.	CASSQGAVNSPLHF	TGTGCCAGCAGTCAGGGGGCAGTTAATTCACCCCTCCACTTT
TRBJ2-7	.	TRBV6-7	.	CASSPGDSRYEQYF	TGTGCCAGCAGTCCCGGGGACTCCCGTTACGAGCAGTACTTC
TRBJ2-1	.	TRBV4-1	.	CASSQPAVTDYNEQFF	TGCGCCAGCAGCCAACCCGCAGTGACTGATTACAATGAGCAGTTCTTC
TRBJ2-7	.	TRBV18	few	CASSPRQASSYEQYF	TGTGCCAGCTCACCACGACAGGCGAGCTCCTACGAGCAGTACTTC
TRBJ2-3	TRBD2	TRBV9	.	CASSVLGLAGGSTDTQYF	TGTGCCAGCAGCGTACTGGGACTAGCGGGGGGAAGCACAGATACGCAGTATTTT
TRBJ2-6	.	TRBV7-5	.	CVRSGAGTPFPGANVLTF	TGTGTCAGAAGCGGGGCCGGGACCCCCTTTCCTGGGGCCAACGTCCTGACTTTC
TRBJ1-5	.	TRBV25-1	few	CAQPFQGGSQPQHF	TGTGCCCAACCTTTCCAGGGAGGTAGTCAGCCCCAGCATTTT
TRBJ1-1	.	TRBV7-9	.	CASKSGHSTFGNTEAFF	TGTGCCAGCAAATCCGGGCACAGCACTTTTGGGAACACTGAAGCTTTCTTT
TRBJ2-3	.	TRBV7-2	.	CASSPLAAEQYF	TGTGCCAGCAGCCCGTTAGCGGCTGAGCAGTATTTT
TRBJ2-7	.	TRBV28	.	CASSFPGGGAASYEQYF	TGTGCCAGCAGTTTCCCCGGCGGCGGGGCGGCCTCCTACGAGCAGTACTTC
TRBJ1-5	.	TRBV7-2	.	CASSRDGREPQHF	TGTGCCAGCAGCCGGGACGGACGGGAGCCCCAGCATTTT
TRBJ1-1	.	TRBV10-2	once	CASVGQSNTEAFF	TGCGCCAGCGTCGGACAATCGAACACTGAAGCTTTCTTT
TRBJ2-7	.	TRBV5-1	.	CASSSTTTYEQYF	TGCGCCAGCAGCAGCACGACAACCTACGAGCAGTACTTC
TRBJ2-3	.	TRBV5-6	.	CASRSTGGPTDTQYF	TGTGCCAGCAGGAGTACCGGAGGGCCCACAGATACGCAGTATTTT
TRBJ1-1	.	TRBV7-2	few	CASSLSRAPNTEAFF	TGTGCCAGCAGCTTATCGAGGGCCCCAAACACTGAAGCTTTCTTT
TRBJ2-7	.	TRBV6-6	.	CASSWQEGEQYF	TGTGCCAGCAGTTGGCAGGAGGGCGAGCAGTACTTC
TRBJ2-3	TRBD2	TRBV28	.	CASRLAGDSTDTQYF	TGTGCCAGCAGGCTAGCGGGGGATAGCACAGATACGCAGTATTTT
TRBJ2-2	TRBD2	TRBV11-2	.	CASSVTSGRRTGELFF	TGTGCCAGCAGCGTGACTAGCGGGAGACGGACCGGGGAGCTGTTTTTT
TRBJ1-5	.	TRBV27	.	CASSPRTGLRSQPQHF	TGTGCCAGCAGTCCCCGAACAGGGCTAAGAAGTCAGCCCCAGCATTTT
TRBJ2-4	.	TRBV5-6	.	CASSLGQGRPLEVYF	TGTGCCAGCAGCTTGGGGCAGGGAAGGCCCCTGGAGGTGTACTTC
TRBJ2-1	TRBD2	TRBV9	.	CASSVLAGEQFF	TGTGCCAGCAGCGTACTAGCGGGGGAGCAGTTCTTC
TRBJ2-5	TRBD2	TRBV7-9	once	CASSPGLAGSAGETQYF	TGTGCCAGCAGCCCTGGACTAGCGGGGTCCGCGGGGGAGACCCAGTACTTC
TRBJ2-4	.	TRBV7-9	.	CASSLGQNIQYF	TGTGCCAGCAGCTTAGGACAAAACATTCAGTACTTC
TRBJ1-2	TRBD1	TRBV18	.	CASSPGGLEGAFSGYTF	TGTGCCAGCTCACCAGGCGGCTTAGAGGGGGCATTCTCTGGCTACACCTTC
TRBJ2-7	.	TRBV7-4	.	CASSLRSGGAGVSYEQYF	TGTGCCAGCAGCTTAAGGTCCGGTGGGGCCGGAGTTAGTTACGAGCAGTACTTC
TRBJ1-2	.	TRBV18	few	CASSPTGTRNLGYTF	TGTGCCAGCTCACCAACCGGGACACGGAACCTTGGCTACACCTTC
TRBJ1-5	.	TRBV28	.	CASSLGFSGTLGNYQPQHF	TGTGCCAGCAGTTTAGGTTTTTCCGGGACTTTGGGAAATTATCAGCCCCAGCATTTT
TRBJ1-5	TRBD1	TRBV28	few	CASSLTGARNQPQHF	TGTGCCAGCAGTTTAACAGGGGCCCGCAATCAGCCCCAGCATTTT
TRBJ1-4	.	TRBV29-1	.	CSVVSTSNEKLFF	TGCAGCGTTGTGAGCACCTCTAATGAAAAACTGTTTTTT
TRBJ2-3	.	TRBV5-6	.	CASSFGRSTDTQYF	TGTGCCAGCAGCTTCGGCAGGAGCACAGATACGCAGTATTTT
TRBJ1-1	.	TRBV7-2	.	CASSFPLGANTEAFF	TGTGCCAGCAGCTTCCCCTTAGGGGCCAACACTGAAGCTTTCTTT
TRBJ1-5	.	TRBV19	.	CASRSGTLFWPQHF	TGTGCCAGTCGCTCCGGGACACTGTTCTGGCCCCAGCATTTT
TRBJ2-5	TRBD2	TRBV13	.	CASSLLAGEETQYF	TGTGCCAGCAGCTTGCTAGCGGGAGAAGAGACCCAGTACTTC
TRBJ2-5	TRBD2	TRBV7-2	once	CASSHPGLAVETQYF	TGTGCCAGCAGCCACCCGGGACTAGCGGTCGAGACCCAGTACTTC
TRBJ1-2	.	TRBV7-2	.	CASSLAPSGLGGYGYTF	TGTGCCAGCAGCTTAGCCCCCTCGGGACTTGGGGGCTATGGCTACACCTTC
TRBJ2-7	TRBD2	TRBV15	.	CATSRDLAGGPGEQYF	TGTGCCACCAGCAGAGATCTGGCGGGAGGGCCGGGAGAGCAGTACTTC
TRBJ1-4	.	TRBV19	.	CASTPWGHGNEKLFF	TGTGCCAGTACCCCCTGGGGGCACGGCAATGAAAAACTGTTTTTT
TRBJ2-5	.	TRBV18	.	CASSLDFGETQYF	TGTGCCAGCTCACTAGACTTCGGAGAGACCCAGTACTTC
TRBJ2-6	TRBD1	TRBV12-5	once	CASAPTQGESSGANVLTF	TGTGCTAGTGCCCCCACACAGGGGGAGTCCTCTGGGGCCAACGTCCTGACTTTC